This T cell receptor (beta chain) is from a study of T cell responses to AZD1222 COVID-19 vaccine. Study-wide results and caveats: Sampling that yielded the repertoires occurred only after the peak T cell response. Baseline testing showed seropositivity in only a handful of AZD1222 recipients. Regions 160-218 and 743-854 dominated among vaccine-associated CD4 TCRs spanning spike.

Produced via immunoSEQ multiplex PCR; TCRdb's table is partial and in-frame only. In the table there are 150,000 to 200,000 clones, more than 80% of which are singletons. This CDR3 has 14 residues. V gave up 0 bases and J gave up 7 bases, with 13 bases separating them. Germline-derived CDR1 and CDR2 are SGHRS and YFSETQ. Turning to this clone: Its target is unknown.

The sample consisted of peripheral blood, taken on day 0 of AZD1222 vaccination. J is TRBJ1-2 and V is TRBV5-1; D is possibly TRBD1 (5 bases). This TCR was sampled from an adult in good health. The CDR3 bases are TGCGCCAGCAGCTTGGCCTGGGGGGTAGGTGGCTACACCTTC. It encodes CASSLAWGVGGYTF.